This is a list of T cell receptor beta chains from one sample in a study of cytomegalovirus exposure and HLA in healthy donors. Libraries were prepared by immunoSEQ multiplex PCR; TCRdb keeps only in-frame clonotypes and omits some of them. This sample carries about 160,000 clones, roughly 91% of them seen once, and the ten largest clones take 3.5% to 4.5%. Sequencing input: PBMCs. The receptor source for this set is a man between 18 and 29 years old in good health and CMV-seropositive. The CDR3 runs from the conserved cysteine through the conserved F or W. A D gene is named only where the DNA matches it firmly. Clone size appears in some rows only: once, few, many, or a class for an expanded clone.

TGCGCCAGCAGCATGCAGACTAGCGGCAATGAGCAGTTCTTC	CASSMQTSGNEQFF	TRBD2	.	TRBJ2-1	TRBV5-1
TGTGCCATCAGTGTTCGTCGGGATACTGAAGCTTTCTTT	CAISVRRDTEAFF	.	.	TRBJ1-1	TRBV10-3
TGTGCCAGCAGCTTAGGGACTAGCAAATTCTACGAGCAGTACTTC	CASSLGTSKFYEQYF	TRBD2	.	TRBJ2-7	TRBV7-6
TGTGCCAGCAGTTACGGGCAGGGAGGCACCTACGAGCAGTACTTC	CASSYGQGGTYEQYF	.	.	TRBJ2-7	TRBV6-5
TGTGCCAGCAGTCAATCCGGGGGTTTGACTGAAGCTTTCTTT	CASSQSGGLTEAFF	.	.	TRBJ1-1	TRBV6-1
TGCGCCAGCAGGGAGGGACAGGTGTATACGCAGTATTTT	CASREGQVYTQYF	TRBD1	.	TRBJ2-3	TRBV5-1
TGTGCCAGCAGAACCACCTCGGGGGATACGCAGTATTTT	CASRTTSGDTQYF	.	.	TRBJ2-3	TRBV27
TGCGCCAGCAGCTTAGGTGGAGTCCAAGAGACCCAGTACTTC	CASSLGGVQETQYF	.	.	TRBJ2-5	TRBV5-1
TGCGCCAGCAGTTTCGGGACACCTTCGAACATTCAGTACTTC	CASSFGTPSNIQYF	.	.	TRBJ2-4	TRBV10-1
TGTGCCAGTAGTATTGATCGGGGGGCAATCTACGAGCAGTACTTC	CASSIDRGAIYEQYF	.	.	TRBJ2-7	TRBV19
TGTGCCATCAGTCCGGGACAGGAGGCTGGCTACACCTTC	CAISPGQEAGYTF	TRBD1	.	TRBJ1-2	TRBV10-3
TGTGCCAGCAGCCGGGACAGGGGAAGCACCATATATTTT	CASSRDRGSTIYF	TRBD1	.	TRBJ1-3	TRBV14
TGCGCCAGCAGCCAAGAGGGGCCCCCTCGCAACTATGGCTACACCTTC	CASSQEGPPRNYGYTF	.	.	TRBJ1-2	TRBV4-1
TGCGCCAGCAGCTCGGAGGAGGCCGGCGAGCAGTTCTTC	CASSSEEAGEQFF	.	.	TRBJ2-1	TRBV5-1
TGCAGCGCCAGACAGGACTATGGCTACACCTTC	CSARQDYGYTF	.	.	TRBJ1-2	TRBV29-1
TGTGCCAGCAGCCCTGTACTAGCGGGACTCAGCACAGATACGCAGTATTTT	CASSPVLAGLSTDTQYF	TRBD2	.	TRBJ2-3	TRBV2
TGTGCCAGCAGCTTAGTGCCTAGCGGGAGGACCTACGAGCAGTACTTC	CASSLVPSGRTYEQYF	TRBD2	few	TRBJ2-7	TRBV7-9
TGTGCCAGCAGCCAAGTTGGCGGGGGACTAGCGGAATACAATGAGCAGTTCTTC	CASSQVGGGLAEYNEQFF	TRBD2	.	TRBJ2-1	TRBV4-2
TGTGCCAGCAGCTTAGTAGGTTCTCCGGGAACCTCTGGAAACACCATATATTTT	CASSLVGSPGTSGNTIYF	.	.	TRBJ1-3	TRBV11-3
TGTGCCAGCAGCTTATCAGGAATGGACACGTATGGCTACACCTTC	CASSLSGMDTYGYTF	.	.	TRBJ1-2	TRBV7-9
TGTGCCAGTAGCCTTTCTCTCTTATCCGTTTTTGGCTACACCTTC	CASSLSLLSVFGYTF	.	.	TRBJ1-2	TRBV19